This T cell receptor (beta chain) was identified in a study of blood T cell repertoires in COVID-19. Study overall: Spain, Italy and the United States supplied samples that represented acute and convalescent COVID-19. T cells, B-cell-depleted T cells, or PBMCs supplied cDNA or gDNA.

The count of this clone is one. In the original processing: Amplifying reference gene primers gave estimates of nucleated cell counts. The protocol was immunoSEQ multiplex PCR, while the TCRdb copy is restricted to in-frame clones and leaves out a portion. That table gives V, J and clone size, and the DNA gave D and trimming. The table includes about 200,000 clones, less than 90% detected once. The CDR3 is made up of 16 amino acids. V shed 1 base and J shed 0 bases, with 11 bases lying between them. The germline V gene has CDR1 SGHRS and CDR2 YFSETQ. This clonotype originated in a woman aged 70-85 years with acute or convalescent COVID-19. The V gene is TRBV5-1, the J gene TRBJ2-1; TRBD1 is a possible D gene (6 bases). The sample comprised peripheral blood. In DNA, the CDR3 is TGCGCCAGCAGCTTGCTCACAGGGTCCTCCTACAATGAGCAGTTCTTC. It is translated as CASSLLTGSSYNEQFF.